Below, 29 T cell receptor beta chains from the same sample are listed, as sequenced in a study of T-cell reconstitution after alpha-beta-depleted transplantation in children. The TCRbeta library was prepared with unique molecular identifiers. TCRdb re-called the PCR reads with MiXCR, one entry per CDR3 protein. The sample has some 200,000 distinct CDR3 sequences; about 8.7% are singletons. The material sequenced was PBMCs, mostly from graft donor cells, taken 360 days after TCRalphabeta/CD19-depleted stem cell transplant. The source is a male patient aged 2 to 9 who had a stem cell transplant for acute myeloid leukemia, so the T cells may come from the graft donor.

The J gene is TRBJ2-7, the V gene TRBV29-1; 10 bases align to TRBD1. Germline V gene data show CDR1 as SQVTM and CDR2 as ANQGSEA. V lost 7 bases, J lost 3 bases, and 6 bases stayed unmatched. The CDR3 is 13 residues long. CDR3 sequence reads: CSAMTGGLYEQYF. The DNA of the CDR3 is TGCAGCGCCATGACAGGGGGCCTCTACGAGCAGTACTTC.

This clonotype was seen ten or more times. This chain uses TRBV29-1 with TRBJ1-2; D ambiguous. The V gene's germline CDR1 is SQVTM and CDR2 ANQGSEA. CDR3 length equals 14 residues. Trimming shortened V by 6 bases and J by 4 bases, and 18 bases separated the two germline ends. The CDR3 DNA reads TGCAGCGTCGAGGGATGGACGGACGCCTATGGCTACACCTTC. Translating gives CSVEGWTDAYGYTF.

This clonotype has a count of ten or more. The chain links TRBV29-1 to TRBJ2-7; D unclear. Germline V gene sequence: CDR1 SQVTM, CDR2 ANQGSEA. The ends were cut back, 4 bases at V and 2 bases at J, with 12 bases in the middle. This CDR3 comprises 13 residues. This CDR3 reads CSVGLDSTYEQYF. CDR3 DNA sequence: TGCAGCGTTGGTTTGGATTCCACCTACGAGCAGTACTTC.

This clonotype was counted ten times or more. CDR3: CASSPAGKRGNNEQFF. CDR3 DNA: TGTGCCAGCAGCCCAGCGGGGAAGCGGGGTAACAATGAGCAGTTCTTC. This chain links TRBV14 with TRBJ2-1; 7 positions agree with TRBD2. J was trimmed by 5 bases and V by 4 bases; bases with no gene match: 11. The V gene's germline CDR1 is SGHDN and CDR2 FVKESK. This CDR3 is built from 16 residues.

This clonotype has at least ten counts. The CDR3 loop is CASSSPRGLAAYNEQFF. The CDR3 DNA sequence: TGTGCCAGCAGTTCCCCCCGAGGACTAGCGGCCTACAATGAGCAGTTCTTC. V gene TRBV12-3 or TRBV12-4 combines with J gene TRBJ2-1; 10 bases align to TRBD2. The CDR3 is 17 residues long. Losses at the gene ends were 4 bases for V and 2 bases for J; bases not matched to a gene: 8.

This clonotype has ten or more counts. The V gene is TRBV12-3 or TRBV12-4, the J gene TRBJ2-6; 11 bases fit TRBD2. This CDR3 is 16 amino acids long. V was pared by 10 bases and J by 0 bases, with 5 bases of the junction left unmatched. The CDR3 spells CANLAGGPSGANVLTF. DNA for the CDR3: TGTGCCAACCTAGCGGGAGGACCCTCTGGGGCCAACGTCCTGACTTTC.

This clonotype has a count of ten or more. The chain links TRBV11-2 to TRBJ2-2; TRBD1 matches 9 bases. The CDR3 covers 18 residues. CDR1 and CDR2 (germline): SGHAT, FQNNGV. The junction had 15 bases not matched to a gene; V was cut back by 2 bases and J by 8 bases. The CDR3 coding sequence is TGTGCCAGCAGCTTACGATTCGAGGACAGGGGTATCCAGGGGGAGCTGTTTTTT. Translating gives CASSLRFEDRGIQGELFF.

This clonotype was seen more than once but under ten times. The V call is TRBV12-3 or TRBV12-4, the J call TRBJ2-7; the match to TRBD1 covers 9 bases. Unmatched junction bases numbered 2, after V lost 5 bases and J lost 0 bases. CDR3 length: 14 amino acids. CDR3 in amino acids: CASSTGGSSYEQYV. CDR3 in DNA: TGTGCCAGCAGTACAGGGGGCAGCTCCTACGAGCAGTACGTC.

The rearrangement joins TRBV5-1 to TRBJ2-1, with 7 bases fitting TRBD2. J gave up 9 bases and V 0 bases, and 6 bases lay outside the gene matches. The CDR3 totals 14 residues. CDR1 is SGHRS and CDR2 is YFSETQ in the germline V gene. The CDR3 sequence: CASSLDAGEGEQFF. The CDR3 bases are TGCGCCAGCAGCTTGGATGCGGGAGAAGGTGAGCAGTTCTTC.

This sequence joins TRBV4-1 and TRBJ2-1; 8 bases fit TRBD2. This CDR3 is built from 17 residues. Trimming at V came to 4 bases and at J to 8 bases, leaving 16 bases not matched to a gene. Germline V gene sequence: CDR1 MGHRA, CDR2 YSYEKL. The CDR3 DNA reads TGCGCCAGCAGCCCCTATTTCTGGCGGGAGGTGCCCGATGAGCAGTTCTTC. Protein: CASSPYFWREVPDEQFF.

This clonotype was seen a handful of times. V gene TRBV20-1 combines with J gene TRBJ2-5, with 14 bases that match TRBD2. J gave up 0 bases and V 5 bases, and 5 bases lay outside the gene matches. CDR1 and CDR2 from the germline V gene are DFQATT and SNEGSKA (reference sequence). This CDR3 comprises 16 residues. The DNA for the CDR3 is TGCAGTGCTCGACTAGCGGGAGGGTCGTACCAAGAGACCCAGTACTTC. Translated: CSARLAGGSYQETQYF.

This clonotype was seen more than once but under ten times. J is TRBJ2-3 and V is TRBV7-8; D possibly corresponds to TRBD2 (5 bases). Germline values: CDR1 SGHVS, CDR2 FQNEAQ. The CDR3 runs to 18 residues. Deletions cut 2 bases from V and 3 bases from J, with 21 bases between. The chain's CDR3 is CASSLPHRRSLGTDTQYF. CDR3 sequence (DNA): TGTGCCAGCAGCTTACCCCACCGGAGGAGCCTGGGGACAGATACGCAGTATTTT.

The genes are TRBV12-3 or TRBV12-4 and TRBJ2-6; D is possibly TRBD1 (5 bases). V was trimmed by 5 bases and J by 1 base, leaving 24 bases between them. The CDR3 spans 20 residues. DNA of the CDR3: TGTGCCAGCAGTCCCCTGCAGGGTACTCCGTCAAAATCTGGGGCCAACGTCCTGACTTTC. This codes for CASSPLQGTPSKSGANVLTF.

This clonotype was counted a few times. The chain couples TRBV12-3 or TRBV12-4 to TRBJ1-5; the D is unclear. The CDR3 runs to 15 residues. Between the trimmed V and J ends, which lost 5 bases and 6 bases, there was a span of 17 bases. For the CDR3, the DNA is TGTGCCAGCAGTCCCCGAAACTTTTCAGGTCAGCCCCAGCATTTT. Translating gives CASSPRNFSGQPQHF.

This clonotype occurred a few times. CDR3 coding DNA: TGCGCCAGCAGCTTGGGACAGGTGGGGAACACTGAAGCTTTCTTT. Its protein is CASSLGQVGNTEAFF. The chain is built from TRBV5-1 and TRBJ1-1; TRBD1 might be the D (6 bases). With 0 bases removed from V and 1 base from J, the gap between germline ends came to 10 bases. The V gene's germline CDR1 is SGHRS and CDR2 YFSETQ. The CDR3 extends over 15 amino acids.

This clonotype was seen ten or more times. The chain joins TRBV10-1 to TRBJ2-1; 10 bases align to TRBD2. With 0 bases clipped from V and 3 bases from J, the junction kept 2 bases outside the gene matches. CDR1 is WNHNN and CDR2 is SYGVQD in the germline V gene (reference sequence). The CDR3 is 16 amino acids. As DNA, the CDR3 is TGCGCCAGCAGTGAGTCGGTAGCGGGGGGCTACAATGAGCAGTTCTTC. It is translated as CASSESVAGGYNEQFF.

This clonotype was counted ten times or more. The chain links TRBV20-1 to TRBJ1-1, with 9 bases identical to TRBD1. CDR3 size: 15 residues. In germline, CDR1 is DFQATT, CDR2 SNEGSKA (reference sequence). Germline trimming cut 0 bases from V and 5 bases from J; bases unmatched to any gene: 7. The CDR3 reads CSARDSGQGYTEAFF. The CDR3, as DNA: TGCAGTGCTAGAGATAGTGGACAGGGGTATACTGAAGCTTTCTTT.

V and J are TRBV20-1 and TRBJ1-4; D gene ambiguous. The CDR3 is 14 amino acids. Germline CDR1 and CDR2: DFQATT and SNEGSKA (reference sequence). The V and J ends lost 2 bases and 1 base respectively, with 8 bases between them. CDR3 in amino acids: CSARLARTNEKLFF. For the CDR3, the DNA is TGCAGTGCTAGACTCGCTAGAACTAATGAAAAACTGTTTTTT.

The rearrangement uses TRBV28 and TRBJ2-1; 9 positions match TRBD2. The CDR3 totals 18 residues. Trimming cost V 6 bases and J 3 bases; bases outside gene matches: 15. The germline CDR1 and CDR2 sequences are MDHEN and SYDVKM. CDR3 nucleotide sequence: TGTGCCAGCAGCCTGGGGCGTAGCGGGAGACGTAACTACAATGAGCAGTTCTTC. Translation: CASSLGRSGRRNYNEQFF.

This clonotype was counted ten times or more. DNA of the CDR3: TGTGCCAGCAGTTTATCGGGCGGGTCCTACAATGAGCAGTTCTTC. The encoded protein is CASSLSGGSYNEQFF. The J gene is TRBJ2-1, the V gene TRBV27, with D possibly TRBD2 on 5 matching bases. Germline V gene sequence: CDR1 MNHEY, CDR2 SMNVEV (reference sequence). There are 15 residues in the CDR3. Trimming took off 0 bases at V and 1 base at J, with 7 bases between the two ends.

This rearrangement joins TRBV20-1 to TRBJ1-1; no firm D call. The CDR3 loop spans 14 amino acids. In germline, CDR1 is DFQATT, CDR2 SNEGSKA (reference sequence). V was cut by 0 bases and J by 2 bases, with 10 bases left in between. The CDR3: CSARDWGTNTEAFF. CDR3 DNA sequence: TGCAGTGCTAGAGATTGGGGTACTAACACTGAAGCTTTCTTT.

The chain combines TRBV7-6 with TRBJ2-1; weak D call: TRBD2 (7 bases). This CDR3 comprises 16 residues. With 2 bases removed from V and 3 bases from J, the gap between germline ends came to 14 bases. CDR1 and CDR2 from the germline V gene are SGHVS and FNYEAQ. The CDR3, as DNA: TGTGCCAGCAGCTTACGTGGGGGGGCCTTCTACAATGAGCAGTTCTTC. Its translation is CASSLRGGAFYNEQFF.

Ten or more counts support this clonotype. The chain couples TRBV13 to TRBJ1-4; a weak D match, TRBD1 (6 bases). The CDR3 loop spans 16 amino acids. Trimming shortened V by 4 bases and J by 2 bases, and 14 bases separated the two germline ends. CDR1 is PRHDT and CDR2 is FYEKMQ in the germline V gene (reference sequence). The CDR3 bases are TGTGCCAGCAGCTCTCCCAGGGGCGGGACTAATGAAAAACTGTTTTTT. Protein product: CASSSPRGGTNEKLFF.

This clonotype was picked up many times. The chain has TRBV12-3 or TRBV12-4 and TRBJ1-2; 9 nucleotides line up with TRBD1. The CDR3 runs 15 residues. The V gene end was trimmed by 6 bases and the J gene end by 5 bases; junction bases not matched to a gene: 10. CDR3 sequence reads: CASRSPGQGWYGYTF. In DNA form, the CDR3 reads TGTGCCAGCAGATCACCGGGACAGGGTTGGTATGGCTACACCTTC.

This clonotype has a handful of counts. The rearrangement links TRBV7-9 to TRBJ2-3; TRBD2 matches at 12 bases. The germline V gene encodes CDR1 SEHNR and CDR2 FQNEAQ (reference sequence). Trimming at V came to 5 bases and at J to 5 bases, leaving 8 bases not matched to a gene. The CDR3 is 16 residues long. The CDR3 sequence is CASSQPTSGRVDTQYF. The CDR3 DNA sequence: TGTGCCAGCAGCCAACCGACTAGCGGGAGAGTAGATACGCAGTATTTT.

This clonotype was seen repeatedly, ten times or more. The chain links TRBV12-3 or TRBV12-4 to TRBJ2-1, with 10 bases identical to TRBD1. The CDR3 sequence is 15 residues long. The V and J ends lost 3 bases and 5 bases, in that order; junction bases with no gene match: 4. CDR3 loop: CASSLTGGIHNEQFF. DNA for the CDR3: TGTGCCAGCAGTTTGACAGGGGGCATCCACAATGAGCAGTTCTTC.

This clonotype turned up a few times. V gene TRBV6-5 combines with J gene TRBJ2-5; D is unclear. Looked up from germline, CDR1 is MNHEY and CDR2 is SVGAGI. There are 16 residues in the CDR3. Trimming took off 0 bases at V and 1 base at J, with 12 bases between the two ends. The CDR3 sequence: CASSYSSRYLQETQYF. The CDR3 DNA reads as TGTGCCAGCAGTTACTCCAGCAGATACCTCCAAGAGACCCAGTACTTC.

This clonotype was detected ten times or more. The gene calls are TRBV20-1 and TRBJ2-7, with 7 nucleotides matching TRBD1. The CDR3 length is 14 residues. V lost 5 bases, J lost 2 bases, and 9 bases stayed unmatched. CDR1 is DFQATT, CDR2 SNEGSKA, per germline (reference sequence). CDR3 in amino acids: CSADQQGKTYEQYF. The CDR3 DNA is TGCAGTGCTGACCAACAGGGGAAGACCTACGAGCAGTACTTC.

This clonotype was observed many times. The rearrangement uses TRBV27 and TRBJ2-3; TRBD2 matches at 9 bases. CDR1 is MNHEY, CDR2 SMNVEV, per germline (reference sequence). The trim removed 4 bases at V and 3 bases at J, leaving 14 bases unmatched. The CDR3 extends over 18 amino acids. CDR3 nucleotides: TGTGCCAGCAGTTCTCCTCTAGCGGGGCGGGAGCTGACAGATACGCAGTATTTT. Its translation: CASSSPLAGRELTDTQYF.